This section outlines one TCR beta chain sequence together with its context. These data belong to a study of blood T cells in healthy people across ages. Using a J-beta primer mix together with a sample-barcoded 5' primer, a second PCR was run for roughly 7 to 12 cycles. MiXCR was run by TCRdb on the 5' RACE reads, yielding one entry per CDR3 protein. The sample lists more than 650,000 distinct CDR3 sequences; 20% to 25% were seen once. The V end was cut by 4 bases, the J end by 7 bases, with 14 bases between. CDR1 and CDR2 (germline): MNHEY, SMNVEV (reference sequence). This CDR3 has 15 residues. Sequencing input: blood. The sequence came from a man aged 65 to 85 in good health. V and J are TRBV27 and TRBJ1-6, with D possibly TRBD1 on 6 matching bases. The CDR3 sequence is CASSSFGGRNSPLHF. Written as DNA, the CDR3 is TGTGCCAGCAGTTCCTTTGGGGGCAGAAATTCACCCCTCCACTTT.